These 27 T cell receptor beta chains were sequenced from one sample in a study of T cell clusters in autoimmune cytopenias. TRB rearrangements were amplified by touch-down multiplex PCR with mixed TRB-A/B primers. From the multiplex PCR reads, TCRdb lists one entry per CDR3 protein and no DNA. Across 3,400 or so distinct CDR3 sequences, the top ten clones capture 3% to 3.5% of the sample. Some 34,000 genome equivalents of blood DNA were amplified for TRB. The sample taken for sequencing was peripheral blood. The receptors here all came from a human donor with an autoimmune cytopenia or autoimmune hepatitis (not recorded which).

CDR3 region: CASSLAGTTDTQYF. The chain is built from TRBV19 and TRBJ2-3; no DNA is available, so the TRBD1 call from TCRdb remains unchecked. The CDR3 totals 14 residues. From germline, CDR1 is LNHDA and CDR2 SQIVND (reference sequence). Looking up the rest from reference TRBV19 and TRBJ2-3 gives the full variable domain: DGGITQSPKYLFRKEGQNVTLSCEQNLNHDAMYWYRQDPGQGLRLIYYSQIVNDFQKGDIAEGYSVSREKKESFPLTVTSAQKNPTAFYLCASSLAGTTDTQYFGPGTRLTVL.

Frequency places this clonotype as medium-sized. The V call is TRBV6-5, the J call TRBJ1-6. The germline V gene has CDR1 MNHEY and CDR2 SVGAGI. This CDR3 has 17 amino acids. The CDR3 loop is CASSYSSRASYNSPLHF.

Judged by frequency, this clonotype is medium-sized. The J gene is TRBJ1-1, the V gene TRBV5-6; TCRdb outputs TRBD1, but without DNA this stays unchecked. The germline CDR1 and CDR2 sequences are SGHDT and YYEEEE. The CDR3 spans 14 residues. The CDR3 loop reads CASSLRQGGTEAFF.

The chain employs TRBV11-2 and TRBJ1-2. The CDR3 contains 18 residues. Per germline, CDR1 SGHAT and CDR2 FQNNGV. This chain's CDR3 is CASSLDLAAVGANYGYTF.

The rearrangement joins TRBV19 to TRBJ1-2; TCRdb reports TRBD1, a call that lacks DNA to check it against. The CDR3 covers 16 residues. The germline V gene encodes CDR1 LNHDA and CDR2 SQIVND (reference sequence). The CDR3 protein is CASSFAGTGGASGYTF. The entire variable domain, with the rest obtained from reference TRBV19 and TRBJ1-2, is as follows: DGGITQSPKYLFRKEGQNVTLSCEQNLNHDAMYWYRQDPGQGLRLIYYSQIVNDFQKGDIAEGYSVSREKKESFPLTVTSAQKNPTAFYLCASSFAGTGGASGYTFGSGTRLTVV.

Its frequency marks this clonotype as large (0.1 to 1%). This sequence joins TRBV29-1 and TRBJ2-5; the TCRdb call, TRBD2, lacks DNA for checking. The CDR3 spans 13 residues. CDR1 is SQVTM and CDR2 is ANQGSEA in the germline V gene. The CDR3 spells CSVRTSGGETQYF.

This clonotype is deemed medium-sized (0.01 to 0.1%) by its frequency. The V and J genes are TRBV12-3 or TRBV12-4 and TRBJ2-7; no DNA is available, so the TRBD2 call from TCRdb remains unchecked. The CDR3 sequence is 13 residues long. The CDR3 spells CALREGGSYEQYF.

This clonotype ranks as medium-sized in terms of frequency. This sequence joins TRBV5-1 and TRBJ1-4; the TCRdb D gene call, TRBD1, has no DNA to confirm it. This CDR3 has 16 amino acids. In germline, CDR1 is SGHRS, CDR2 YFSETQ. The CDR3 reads CASRRGQSTTNEKLFF.

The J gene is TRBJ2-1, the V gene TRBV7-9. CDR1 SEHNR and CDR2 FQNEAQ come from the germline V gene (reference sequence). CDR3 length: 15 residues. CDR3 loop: CASSPQKGFGNEQFF.

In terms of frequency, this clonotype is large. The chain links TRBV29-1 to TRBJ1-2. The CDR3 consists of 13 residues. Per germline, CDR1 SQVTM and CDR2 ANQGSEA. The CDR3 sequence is CSVGAASNYGYTF.

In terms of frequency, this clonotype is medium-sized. The CDR3 sequence is CASSELGNYGYTF. V usage is TRBV6-5 and J usage is TRBJ1-2. The CDR3 consists of 13 residues. The V gene's germline CDR1 is MNHEY and CDR2 SVGAGI.

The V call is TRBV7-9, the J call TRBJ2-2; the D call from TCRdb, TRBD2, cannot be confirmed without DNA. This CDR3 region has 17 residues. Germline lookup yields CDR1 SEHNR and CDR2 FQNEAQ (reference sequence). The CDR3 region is CASSLYPLAGGTGELFF.

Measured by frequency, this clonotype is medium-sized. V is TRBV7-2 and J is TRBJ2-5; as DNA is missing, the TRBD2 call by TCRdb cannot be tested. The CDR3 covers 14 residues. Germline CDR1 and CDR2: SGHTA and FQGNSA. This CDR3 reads CASSLRARQETQYF.

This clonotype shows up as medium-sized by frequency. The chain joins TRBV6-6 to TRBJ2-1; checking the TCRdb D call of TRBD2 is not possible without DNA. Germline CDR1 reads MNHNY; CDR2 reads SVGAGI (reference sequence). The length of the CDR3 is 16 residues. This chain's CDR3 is CASSFGPSASDNEQFF.

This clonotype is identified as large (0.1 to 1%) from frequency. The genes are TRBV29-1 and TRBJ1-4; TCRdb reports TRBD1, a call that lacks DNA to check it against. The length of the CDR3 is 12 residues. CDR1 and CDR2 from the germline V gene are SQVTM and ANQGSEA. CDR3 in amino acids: CSALTGNEKLFF.

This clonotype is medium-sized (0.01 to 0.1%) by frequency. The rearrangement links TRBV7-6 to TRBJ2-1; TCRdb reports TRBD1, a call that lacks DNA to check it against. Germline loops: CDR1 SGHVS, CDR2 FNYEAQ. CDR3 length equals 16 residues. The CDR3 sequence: CASSLLQGGGYNEQFF.

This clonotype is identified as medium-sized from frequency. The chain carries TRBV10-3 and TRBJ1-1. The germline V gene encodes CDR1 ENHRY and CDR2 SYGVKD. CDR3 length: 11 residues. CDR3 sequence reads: CAISDSGKAFF.

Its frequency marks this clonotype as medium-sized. The CDR3 is CASSWSQQQQETQYF. The chain employs TRBV5-4 and TRBJ2-5. The CDR3 loop spans 15 amino acids. Germline CDR1 SGHNT, CDR2 YYREEE (reference sequence).

CDR3 protein: CSARGPNRVSNQPQHF. V gene TRBV20-1 combines with J gene TRBJ1-5; the TCRdb D gene call, TRBD1, has no DNA to confirm it. Germline V gene lookup returns CDR1 DFQATT and CDR2 SNEGSKA (reference sequence). The CDR3 loop spans 16 amino acids.

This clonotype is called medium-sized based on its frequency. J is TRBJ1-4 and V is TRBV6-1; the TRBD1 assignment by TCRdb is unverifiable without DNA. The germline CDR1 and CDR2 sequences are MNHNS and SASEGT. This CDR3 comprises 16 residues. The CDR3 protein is CASSEGGLGGHEKLFF.

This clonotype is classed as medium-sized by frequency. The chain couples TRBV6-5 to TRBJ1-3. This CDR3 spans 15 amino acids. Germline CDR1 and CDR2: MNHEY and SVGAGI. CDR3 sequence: CASSYKGFPGNTIYF.

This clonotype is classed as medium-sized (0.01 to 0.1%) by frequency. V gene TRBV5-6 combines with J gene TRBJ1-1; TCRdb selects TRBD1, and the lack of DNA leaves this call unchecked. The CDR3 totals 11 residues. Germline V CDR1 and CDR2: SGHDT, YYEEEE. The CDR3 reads CASRRGTEAFF. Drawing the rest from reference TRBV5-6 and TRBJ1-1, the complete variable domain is DAGVTQSPTHLIKTRGQQVTLRCSPKSGHDTVSWYQQALGQGPQFIFQYYEEEERQRGNFPDRFSGHQFPNYSSELNVNALLLGDSALYLCASRRGTEAFFGQGTRLTVV.

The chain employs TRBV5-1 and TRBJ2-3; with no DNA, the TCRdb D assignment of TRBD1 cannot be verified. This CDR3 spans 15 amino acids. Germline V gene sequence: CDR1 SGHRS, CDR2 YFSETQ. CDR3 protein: CASRRGTGQGDTQYF.

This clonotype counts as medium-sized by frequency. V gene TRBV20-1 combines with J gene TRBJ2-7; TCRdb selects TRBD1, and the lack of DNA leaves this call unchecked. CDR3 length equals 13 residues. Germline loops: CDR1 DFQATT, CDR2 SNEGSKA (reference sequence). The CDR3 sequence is CRALGAGVYEQYF.

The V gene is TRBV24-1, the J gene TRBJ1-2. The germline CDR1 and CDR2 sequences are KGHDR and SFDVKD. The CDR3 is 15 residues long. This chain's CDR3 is CATSDPTEVNYGYTF.

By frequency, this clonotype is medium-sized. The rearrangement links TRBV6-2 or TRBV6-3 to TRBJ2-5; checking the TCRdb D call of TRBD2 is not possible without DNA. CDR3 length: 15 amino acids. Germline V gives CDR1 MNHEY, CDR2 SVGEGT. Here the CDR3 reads CASSRVSGSQETQYF.

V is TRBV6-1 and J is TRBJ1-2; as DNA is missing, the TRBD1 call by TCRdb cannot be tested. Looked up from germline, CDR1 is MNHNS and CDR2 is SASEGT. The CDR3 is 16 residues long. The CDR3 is CANGSWSGTGVYGYTF.